This record looks at one T cell receptor (beta chain) sequence and its context. This clonotype was observed a handful of times. It has no known antigen specificity. Per-nucleotide qualities are absent, and no much larger clonotype sits a single base away. A case-control design nested within a healthcare worker cohort in London, UK, was used, with weekly nasopharyngeal swab PCR tests and blood sampling performed. Healthcare workers were recruited between 23 and 31 March 2020, during the week of the UK lockdown, and were followed weekly for up to about 15 weeks. The receptor library was made with 5' RACE. Sequencing was carried out with a NextSeq 500. To correct for sequencing error and PCR bias, the TCR library protocol tagged individual cDNA molecules with unique molecular identifiers. TCR alpha and beta chains were both sequenced, and the abundances of alpha and beta sequences in each sample were closely correlated with each other. In the authors' own workflow: Decombinator V4 was used to perform V gene, J gene and CDR3 annotation of TCR sequences. Expanded TCRs were defined as changing significantly between any two time points under a Poisson model with p below 0.0001. TCR abundances were normalised to the total number of TCRs sequenced per sample and expressed as counts per million. MAIT TCRs were defined by TRAV1-2 paired with TRAJ12, TRAJ20 or TRAJ33, and iNKT TCRs by TRAV10 paired with TRAJ18. A search of VDJdb, accessed on 1 November 2021, was run for TCRs annotated to CMV, EBV and SARS-CoV-2, with TCRs annotated for multiple antigens excluded. Clones were called with MiXCR by TCRdb after fastp trimmed the public reads at Q25, and only in-frame beta chains were retained. Under each unique CDR3 protein, matching rows form one entry showing the most common genes and DNA. The V and J calls, along with clone size, are taken from TCRdb and not from the paper's own processing. This sample lists tens of thousands of distinct CDR3 sequences; 12% were detected once. The ten largest make up roughly 1.2% of the sample.

The germline V gene gives CDR1 as SGHTA and CDR2 as FQGNSA. V is shortened by 4 bases, J by 0 bases, and the region joining them spans 3 bases. The CDR3 covers 12 residues, taking in both the cysteine and the phenylalanine. Only the CDR3 portion is preserved as DNA: 36 bases, with reading frame beginning at the first base. The source of the sample is a study of early T cells in non-severe SARS-CoV-2 infection listed by TCRdb under 2021. With respect to the entire study: Because TCR sequencing was done on bulk RNA from unsorted whole blood, the alpha and beta chains could not be paired.

On the study overall, not on this receptor specifically: VDJdb matching was skewed toward anti-spike CD8 responses and likely underestimated virus-specific expansions by missing private and CD4 specificities.

Sequencing was performed on whole blood, taken at baseline. This sequence uses TRBV7-2 and TRBJ2-5, with an unclear D gene assignment. This clonotype was obtained from an adult who was a healthcare worker with PCR-confirmed SARS-CoV-2 infection or an uninfected control (not recorded which). The donor label of this sample is uncertain. The nucleotide sequence reads as follows: TGTGCCAGCAGCTCAGACCAAGAGACCCAGTACTTC. Translated, this is CASSSDQETQYF.